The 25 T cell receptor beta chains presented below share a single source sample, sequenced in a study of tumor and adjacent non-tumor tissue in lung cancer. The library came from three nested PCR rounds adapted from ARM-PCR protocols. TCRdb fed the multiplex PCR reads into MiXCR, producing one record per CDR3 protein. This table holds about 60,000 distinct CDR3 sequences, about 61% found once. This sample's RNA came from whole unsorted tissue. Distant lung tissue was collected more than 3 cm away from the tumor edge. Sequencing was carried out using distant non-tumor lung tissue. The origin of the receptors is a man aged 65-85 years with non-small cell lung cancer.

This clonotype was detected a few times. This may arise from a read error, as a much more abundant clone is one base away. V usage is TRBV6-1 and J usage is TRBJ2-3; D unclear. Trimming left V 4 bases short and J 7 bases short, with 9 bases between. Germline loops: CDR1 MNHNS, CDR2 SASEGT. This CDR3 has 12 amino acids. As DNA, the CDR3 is TGTGCCAGCAGTGGTATTAGCAATACGCAGTATTTT. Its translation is CASSGISNTQYF.

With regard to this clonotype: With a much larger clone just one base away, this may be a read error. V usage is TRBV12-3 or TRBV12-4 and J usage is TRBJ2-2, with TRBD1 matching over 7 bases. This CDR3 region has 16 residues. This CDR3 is CANSSRGKGAAGELFF. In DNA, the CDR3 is TGTGCCAACAGTTCTAGGGGGAAGGGGGCGGCCGGGGAGCTGTTTTTT.

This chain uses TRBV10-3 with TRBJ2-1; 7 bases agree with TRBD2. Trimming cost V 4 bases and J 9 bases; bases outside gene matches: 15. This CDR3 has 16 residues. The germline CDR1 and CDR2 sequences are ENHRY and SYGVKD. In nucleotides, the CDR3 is TGTGCCATCAGTGTTTTCGGACTAGTGGGAAACAGTGAGCAGTTCTTC. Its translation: CAISVFGLVGNSEQFF.

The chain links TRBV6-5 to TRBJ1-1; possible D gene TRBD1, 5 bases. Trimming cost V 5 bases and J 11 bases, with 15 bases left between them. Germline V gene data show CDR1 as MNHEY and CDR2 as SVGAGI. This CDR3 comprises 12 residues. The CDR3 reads CASSDPLRDAFF. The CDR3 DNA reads TGTGCCAGCAGTGACCCCCTTAGGGACGCTTTCTTT.

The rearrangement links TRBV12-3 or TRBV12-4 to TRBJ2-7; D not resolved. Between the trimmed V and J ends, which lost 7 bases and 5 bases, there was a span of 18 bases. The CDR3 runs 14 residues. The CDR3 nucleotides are TGTGCCAGCACGGAGTATTCGCCCGTCAACGAGCAGTACTTC. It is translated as CASTEYSPVNEQYF.

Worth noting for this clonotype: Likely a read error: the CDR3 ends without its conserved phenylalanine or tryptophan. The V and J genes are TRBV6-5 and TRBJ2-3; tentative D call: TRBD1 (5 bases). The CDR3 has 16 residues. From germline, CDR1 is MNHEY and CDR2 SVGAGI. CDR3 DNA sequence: TGTGCCAGCATTTCATTCAGGTTGGGGTTGACAGATACCCAGTATTTA. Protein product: CASISFRLGLTDTQYL.

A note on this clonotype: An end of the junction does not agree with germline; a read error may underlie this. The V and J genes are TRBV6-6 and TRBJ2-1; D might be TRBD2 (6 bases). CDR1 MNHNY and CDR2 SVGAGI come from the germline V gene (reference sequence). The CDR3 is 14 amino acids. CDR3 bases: TGTGCCAGCAGTCTAGAGGCGGGATCGAGAGAGCATTACTTC. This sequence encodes CASSLEAGSREHYF.

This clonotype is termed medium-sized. CDR3 sequence: CASSSSAGRPNEQFF. The CDR3 region has the DNA TGTGCCAGCAGTTCAAGCGCGGGTAGACCCAATGAGCAGTTCTTC. The rearrangement uses TRBV12-3 or TRBV12-4 and TRBJ2-1, with D tentatively TRBD2 (5 bases). Between the trimmed V and J ends, which lost 4 bases and 6 bases, there was a span of 16 bases. The CDR3 is 15 amino acids.

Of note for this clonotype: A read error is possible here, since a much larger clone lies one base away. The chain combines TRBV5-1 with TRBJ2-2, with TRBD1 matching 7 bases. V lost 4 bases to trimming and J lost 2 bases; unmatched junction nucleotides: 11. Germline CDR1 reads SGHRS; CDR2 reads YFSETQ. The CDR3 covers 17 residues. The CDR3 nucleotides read TGCGCCAGCAGCAGAGGGAGAGGGGGCACCAACACCGGGGAGCTGTTTTTT. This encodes CASSRGRGGTNTGELFF.

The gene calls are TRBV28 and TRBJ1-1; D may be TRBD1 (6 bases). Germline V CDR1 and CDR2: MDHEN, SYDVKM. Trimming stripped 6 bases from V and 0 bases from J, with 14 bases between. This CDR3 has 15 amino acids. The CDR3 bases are TGTGCCAGCAGCCGAGGGGGTATCATGAACACTGAAGCTTTCTTT. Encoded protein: CASSRGGIMNTEAFF.

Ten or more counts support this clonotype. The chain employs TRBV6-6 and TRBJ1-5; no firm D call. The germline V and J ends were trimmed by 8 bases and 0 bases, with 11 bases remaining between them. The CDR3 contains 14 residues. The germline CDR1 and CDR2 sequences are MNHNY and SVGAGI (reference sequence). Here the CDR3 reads CASRTADSNQPQHF. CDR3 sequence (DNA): TGTGCCAGCCGGACGGCTGATAGCAATCAGCCCCAGCATTTT.

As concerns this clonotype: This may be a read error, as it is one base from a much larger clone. The CDR3 region is CSVGQKVAPVHGYTF. The CDR3, as DNA: TGCAGCGTTGGACAGAAAGTGGCGCCGGTCCATGGCTACACCTTC. The J gene is TRBJ1-2, the V gene TRBV29-1; D may be TRBD1 (5 bases). The V and J ends lost 4 bases and 6 bases respectively, with 21 bases between them. The CDR3 contains 15 residues. CDR1 and CDR2 from the germline V gene are SQVTM and ANQGSEA.

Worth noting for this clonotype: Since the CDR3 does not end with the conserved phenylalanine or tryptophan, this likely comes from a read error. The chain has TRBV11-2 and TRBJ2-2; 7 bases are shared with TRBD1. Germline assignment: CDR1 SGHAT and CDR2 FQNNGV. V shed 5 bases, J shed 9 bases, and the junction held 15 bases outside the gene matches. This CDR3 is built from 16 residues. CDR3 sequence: CASSLQGTLFAWELFI. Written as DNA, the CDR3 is TGTGCCAGCAGCCTACAGGGGACGTTGTTCGCCTGGGAGCTGTTTATC.

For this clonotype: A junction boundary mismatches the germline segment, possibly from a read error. The CDR3 here is CAISLDQTSLRQPQHF. The CDR3 coding sequence is TGCGCCATCAGCCTAGATCAGACGTCCCTTCGTCAGCCCCAGCATTTT. V is TRBV4-1 and J is TRBJ1-5; no clear D. Germline lookup yields CDR1 MGHRA and CDR2 YSYEKL. The CDR3 contains 16 residues.

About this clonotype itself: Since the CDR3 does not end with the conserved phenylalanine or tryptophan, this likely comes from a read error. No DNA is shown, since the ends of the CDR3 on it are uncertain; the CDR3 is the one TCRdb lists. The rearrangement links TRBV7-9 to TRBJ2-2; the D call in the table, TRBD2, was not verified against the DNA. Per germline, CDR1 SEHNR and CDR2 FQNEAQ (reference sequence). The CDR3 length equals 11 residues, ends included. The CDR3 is CASSFPRELLP.

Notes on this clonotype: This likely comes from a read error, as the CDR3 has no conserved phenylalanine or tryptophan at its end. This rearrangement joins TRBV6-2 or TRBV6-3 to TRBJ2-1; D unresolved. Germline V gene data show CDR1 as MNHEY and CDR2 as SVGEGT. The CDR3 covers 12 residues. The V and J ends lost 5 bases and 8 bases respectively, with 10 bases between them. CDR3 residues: CASSGPTDEQFS. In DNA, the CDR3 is TGTGCCAGCAGTGGTCCTACGGATGAGCAGTTCTCC.

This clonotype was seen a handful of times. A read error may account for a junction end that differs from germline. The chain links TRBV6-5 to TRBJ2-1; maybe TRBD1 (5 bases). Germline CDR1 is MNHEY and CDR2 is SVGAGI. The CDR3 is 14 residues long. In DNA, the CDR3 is TGTGCTAGCAGTTACGGAGTATCCAGGGATGAGCAGTTCTTC. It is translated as CASSYGVSRDEQFF.

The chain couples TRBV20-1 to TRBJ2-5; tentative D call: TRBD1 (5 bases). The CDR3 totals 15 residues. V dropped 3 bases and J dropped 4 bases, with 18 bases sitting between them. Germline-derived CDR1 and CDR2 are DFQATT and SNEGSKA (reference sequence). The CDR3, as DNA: TGCAGTGCTAGGAAGATCAGGGAAGGCCCAGAGACCCAGTACTTC. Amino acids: CSARKIREGPETQYF.

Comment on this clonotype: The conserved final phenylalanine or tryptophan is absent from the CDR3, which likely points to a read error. DNA of the CDR3: TGTGCCAGTAGCCCTATTCGATTGGAGACCCAGTACCTC. This sequence encodes CASSPIRLETQYL. The chain has TRBV11-2 and TRBJ2-5, with D unresolved. This CDR3 has 13 amino acids. The V gene's germline CDR1 is SGHAT and CDR2 FQNNGV. V was cut by 9 bases and J by 5 bases, with 16 bases left in between.

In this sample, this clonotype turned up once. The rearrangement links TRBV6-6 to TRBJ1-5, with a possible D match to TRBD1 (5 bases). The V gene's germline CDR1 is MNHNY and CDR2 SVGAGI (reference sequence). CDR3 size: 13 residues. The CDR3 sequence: CTNMAGRNQPQHF. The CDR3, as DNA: TGTACCAACATGGCAGGGAGGAATCAGCCCCAGCATTTT.

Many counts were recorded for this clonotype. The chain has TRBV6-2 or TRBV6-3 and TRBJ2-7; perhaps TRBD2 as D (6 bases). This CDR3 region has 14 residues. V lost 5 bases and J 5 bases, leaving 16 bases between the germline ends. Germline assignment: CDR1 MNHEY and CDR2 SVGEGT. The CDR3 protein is CASSPRGSLNEQYF. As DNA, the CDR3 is TGTGCCAGCAGTCCGCGGGGTTCATTGAACGAGCAGTACTTC.

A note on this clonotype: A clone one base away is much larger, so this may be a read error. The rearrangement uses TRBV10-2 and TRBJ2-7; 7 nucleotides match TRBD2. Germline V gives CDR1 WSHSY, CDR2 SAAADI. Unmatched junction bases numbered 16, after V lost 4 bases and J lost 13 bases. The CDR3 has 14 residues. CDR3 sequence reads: CASSVKAGVDPHYF. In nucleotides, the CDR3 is TGCGCCAGCAGTGTCAAGGCGGGAGTAGACCCGCATTACTTC.

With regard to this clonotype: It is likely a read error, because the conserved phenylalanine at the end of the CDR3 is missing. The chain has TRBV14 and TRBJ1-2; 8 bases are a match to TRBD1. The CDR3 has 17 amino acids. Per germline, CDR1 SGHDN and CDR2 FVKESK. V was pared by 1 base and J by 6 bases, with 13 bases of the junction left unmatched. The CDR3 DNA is TGTGCCAGCAGCCAAGCCCGAGGACAGGGTTCTTCGCATGGCTACACCCTC. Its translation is CASSQARGQGSSHGYTL.

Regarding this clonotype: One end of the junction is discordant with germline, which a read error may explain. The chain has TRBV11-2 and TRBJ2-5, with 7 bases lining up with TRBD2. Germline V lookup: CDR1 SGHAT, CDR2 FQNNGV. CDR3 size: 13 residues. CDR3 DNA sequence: TGTGTCAGCAGCTTCGCTTGGGAGGGGACCCAGTACTTC. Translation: CVSSFAWEGTQYF.

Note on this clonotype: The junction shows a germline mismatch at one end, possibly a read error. CDR3 DNA: TGTGCCAGCAGATTCACGCGGGGGACCTACAATTCACCCTTCCACTTT. Translating it yields CASRFTRGTYNSPFHF. The chain carries TRBV28 and TRBJ1-6; the D gene is possibly TRBD1 (5 bases). The length of the CDR3 is 16 residues. Germline CDR1 reads MDHEN; CDR2 reads SYDVKM.